The T cell receptor beta chain described here comes from a study of Graves' ophthalmopathy and Graves' hyperthyroidism. Study-wide context: Peripheral blood (taken before any treatment) was collected at initial diagnosis. Study outcomes and limitations: The authors also found most expanded thyroid clonotypes above 0.001 frequency in blood. Ophthalmopathy progression was predicted with around 71% sensitivity and approximately 72% specificity.

V trimming: 1 base; J trimming: 1 base; junction bases outside the gene matches: 7. This CDR3 is built from 17 residues. Germline V gives CDR1 SGHTA, CDR2 FQGNSA. RNA transcripts were the source from which TCR beta CDR3 regions were amplified. First-round RT-PCR employed HTBI primers, with a second-round multiplex PCR after it. Via MiXCR, TCRdb re-called the multiplex PCR reads, giving one row per CDR3 protein. This table holds about 220,000 distinct CDR3 sequences, 20% to 25% found once. This clonotype appeared many times. What it recognizes is unknown. Exclusion applied to patients with other autoimmune diseases, uncontrolled infections, pregnancy or lactation.

This TCR was sampled from a woman in her fifties or sixties with Graves' ophthalmopathy. The gene calls are TRBV7-2 and TRBJ2-5, with 9 bases matching TRBD2. The source material was peripheral blood. CDR3 residues: CASSLVPLLAGQETQYF. The CDR3 coding sequence is TGTGCCAGCAGCTTAGTCCCCTTACTAGCGGGCCAAGAGACCCAGTACTTC.